This T cell receptor beta chain was documented in a study of low-dose radiotherapy and immunotherapy resistance in tumors (dated by TCRdb to about 2022). With regard to the full study: In Cohort 1, 0.5 Gy per fraction was delivered every 2 weeks, and a total PTV dose of 6.5 Gy was prescribed. Patients in Cohort 2 were given 1 Gy per fraction every two weeks, for a total of 13 Gy across 26 weeks. Nivolumab was administered intravenously as a 240 mg flat dose every two weeks, and ipilimumab was administered intravenously at 1 mg/kg every six weeks. Cyclophosphamide 200 mg/m2 was administered intravenously every two weeks, one day before each radiation and immunotherapy administration. Aspirin 300 mg was taken orally once daily by patients for four cycles, starting on cycle 1 day 1. Trial participants were not randomized into treatment groups. Eight patients were included in the translational analysis: three from the first dose cohort and the first five from the second dose cohort.

The data were produced on an Illumina HiSeq 2500. To make first-strand cDNA, Superscript III was used along with a set of TRAV- and TRBV-specific primers so that both the TCRalpha and TCRbeta chains were covered. TCRs were amplified with Phusion for 15 to 20 PCR cycles using a constant-region primer together with the adapter attached to the V primers. The MessageAmp II aRNA Amplification Kit was used to amplify the isolated mRNA, with in vitro transcription run for around 15 hours at 37 degrees C. The Dynabeads mRNA DIRECT Purification Kit was used to isolate mRNA for TCR sequencing. Indexed Illumina adapters were added in a second Phusion PCR of 25 cycles, after which AMPure XP beads were used to purify the products. For the original study's pipeline: Custom Perl scripts pooled TCR sequences encoding the same protein, removed out-of-frame sequences and computed each clonotype's abundance. Any TCR sequence backed by just one read was left out of the analysis. Among the metrics used to describe the repertoires were Shannon entropy, Gini index, clonality, richness, and the frequency of TCRs shared between repertoires. Using fastp trimming at Q25 and MiXCR clonotype assembly, TCRdb reanalyzed the public sequencing data and kept in-frame beta chains. For every CDR3 protein sequence, its rows merge into one entry that carries the most common genes and DNA. TCRdb's processing, not the authors' own work, is the source of the V and J calls. The sample has under 90,000 distinct CDR3 sequences on record, 15% to 20% of them singletons. The top ten hold approximately 1.3% of the sample.

This clonotype was seen at least ten times. Its antigen has not been determined. No base qualities exist here, and no much larger clone lies one base off it. The CDR3, from cysteine to phenylalanine, totals 13 residues. The sequence is cut down to CDR3 DNA, 39 bases in frame from base 1. The V end gives up 5 bases and the J end 0 bases, leaving 1 base in the junction not matched to a gene. CDR1 and CDR2, per the germline V gene (reference sequence), are DFQATT and SNEGSKA. What the time point label conveys for this sample: after trial treatment. Explained via the paper, the treatment or condition label denotes: LDRT plus nivolumab, ipilimumab, low-dose cyclophosphamide and aspirin (RACIN trial). Donors were enrolled in RACIN, a single-arm phase I dose-escalation trial combining nivolumab, ipilimumab, aspirin, low-dose cyclophosphamide and low-dose radiotherapy. Patients were eligible if they had advanced solid tumors that were TIL-negative.

Specimen: PBMCs, collected after low-dose radiotherapy plus immunotherapy. This TCR came from a male donor with prostate cancer. The sequence links TRBV20-1 to TRBJ2-1; TRBD1 agrees with 7 junctional bases. The CDR3 sequence is CSAQGDSYNEQFF. The DNA reads as follows: TGCAGTGCTCAGGGGGACTCCTACAATGAGCAGTTCTTC.